This T cell receptor beta chain stems from a study of response to subunit inactivated influenza vaccine. TCRdb re-analysed the RT-PCR reads in MiXCR, keeping a single row per CDR3 protein. The sample comprises a few hundred thousand distinct CDR3 sequences, approximately 7.7% of which are singletons, and 13% rests with the top ten. This CDR3 is built from 12 residues. The V segment lost 6 bases and the J segment 7 bases; nucleotides outside the gene matches: 5. The germline gives CDR1 MDHEN, CDR2 SYDVKM. On this clonotype itself: Its antigen is not identified.

Findings and limits, study-wide: Authors suggested few new T cells are recruited by each seasonal influenza vaccination.

The clonotype was recovered from a man aged 50 to 69 who received an inactivated influenza vaccine. The starting material was PBMCs from blood, obtained approximately 25 months after vaccination. This chain joins TRBV28 and TRBJ1-2; 7 nucleotides match TRBD1. The CDR3 sequence is CASRDRVAGYTF. The DNA for the CDR3 is TGTGCCAGCAGAGACAGGGTAGCTGGCTACACCTTC.